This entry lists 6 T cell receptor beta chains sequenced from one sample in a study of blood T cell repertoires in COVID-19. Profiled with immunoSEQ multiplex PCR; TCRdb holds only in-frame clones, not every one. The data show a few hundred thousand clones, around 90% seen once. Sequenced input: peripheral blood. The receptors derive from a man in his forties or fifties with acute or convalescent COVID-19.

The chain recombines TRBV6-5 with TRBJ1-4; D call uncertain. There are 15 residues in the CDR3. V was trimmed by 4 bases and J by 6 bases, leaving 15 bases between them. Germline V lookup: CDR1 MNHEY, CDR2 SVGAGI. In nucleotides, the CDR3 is TGTGCCAGCAGTTCCCCCGGAGGGCTAGATGAAAAACTGTTTTTT. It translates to CASSSPGGLDEKLFF.

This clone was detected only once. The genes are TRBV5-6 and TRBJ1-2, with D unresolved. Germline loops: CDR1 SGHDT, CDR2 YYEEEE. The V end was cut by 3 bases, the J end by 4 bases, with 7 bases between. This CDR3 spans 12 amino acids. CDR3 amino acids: CASSSAGYGYTF. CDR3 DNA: TGTGCCAGCAGCTCGGCGGGCTATGGCTACACCTTC.

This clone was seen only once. The CDR3 loop is CASSPGLAGAGLYLNEQYF. CDR3 sequence (DNA): TGTGCCAGCAGCCCGGGACTAGCGGGAGCGGGGCTGTATTTGAACGAGCAGTACTTC. This chain uses TRBV7-6 with TRBJ2-7; the match to TRBD2 covers 14 bases. Per the germline V gene, CDR1 is SGHVS and CDR2 is FNYEAQ. V was clipped by 5 bases and J by 5 bases; unmatched bases: 17. The CDR3 has 19 residues.

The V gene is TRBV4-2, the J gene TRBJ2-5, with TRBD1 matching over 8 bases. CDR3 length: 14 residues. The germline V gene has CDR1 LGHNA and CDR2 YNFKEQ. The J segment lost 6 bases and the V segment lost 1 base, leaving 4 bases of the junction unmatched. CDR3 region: CASSQGGQVQTQYF. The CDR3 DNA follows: TGTGCCAGCAGCCAAGGGGGACAGGTGCAGACCCAGTACTTC.

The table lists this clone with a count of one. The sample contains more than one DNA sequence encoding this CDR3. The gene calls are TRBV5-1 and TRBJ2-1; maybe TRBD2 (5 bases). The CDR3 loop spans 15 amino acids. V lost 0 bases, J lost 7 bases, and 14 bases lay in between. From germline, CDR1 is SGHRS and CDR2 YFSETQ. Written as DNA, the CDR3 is TGCGCCAGCAGCTTGGGCGGACTCACGGGGAATGAGCAGTTCTTC. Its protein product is CASSLGGLTGNEQFF. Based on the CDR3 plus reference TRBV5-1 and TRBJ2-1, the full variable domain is KAGVTQTPRYLIKTRGQQVTLSCSPISGHRSVSWYQQTPGQGLQFLFEYFSETQRNKGNFPGRFSGRQFSNSRSEMNVSTLELGDSALYLCASSLGGLTGNEQFFGPGTRLTVL.

In nucleotides, the CDR3 is TGTGCCAGCTCATTTTCTACCTACAATGAGCAGTTCTTC. This encodes CASSFSTYNEQFF. This rearrangement joins TRBV18 to TRBJ2-1; D unresolved. CDR3 length equals 13 residues. The germline V gene encodes CDR1 KGHSH and CDR2 LQKENI. The ends were cut back, 5 bases at V and 2 bases at J, with 7 bases in the middle. The complete variable domain, with remaining parts taken from reference TRBV18 and TRBJ2-1, reads NAGVMQNPRHLVRRRGQEARLRCSPMKGHSHVYWYRQLPEEGLKFMVYLQKENIIDESGMPKERFSAEFPKEGPSILRIQQVVRGDSAAYFCASSFSTYNEQFFGPGTRLTVL.